These T cell receptor beta chains were read from a single sample in a study of blood T cell repertoires in COVID-19. Assay: immunoSEQ multiplex PCR; the TCRdb copy retains only in-frame clones and omits some. The profile covers about 190,000 clones, with about 87% appearing a single time and under 15% taken by the ten largest. The specimen sequenced was peripheral blood. The source of these receptors is a woman aged 70-85 years with COVID-19, enrolled during active disease. Both conserved end residues are part of each CDR3. The D gene is left open where the match is weak. Size is omitted from some rows. Given values are once, few, many or a class for expanded clones.

clone_size | j_call | d_call | v_call | cdr3_nt | cdr3_aa
once | TRBJ1-6 | - | TRBV21-1 | TGTGCCAGCAGCAAGACCGGGTACCGAGCTCCTTTATCCGGTTCCTATAATTCACCCCTCCACTTT | CASSKTGYRAPLSGSYNSPLHF
- | TRBJ2-6 | - | TRBV7-9 | TGTGCCAGCAGCCAGAACCGGGCCAACGTCCTGACTTTC | CASSQNRANVLTF
- | TRBJ2-1 | - | TRBV3-1/TRBV3-2 | TGTGCCAGCAACCAAGCAAGTCTAGAACATGAGCAGTTCTTC | CASNQASLEHEQFF
- | TRBJ2-5 | TRBD2 | TRBV5-6 | TGTGCCAGCAGCTTGGGAGTGGGAGGGACTAGACAAGAGACCCAGTACTTC | CASSLGVGGTRQETQYF
- | TRBJ2-7 | TRBD1 | TRBV6-1 | TGTGCCAGCAGTGAAGCGGACGGGACAGGGGCCTACGAGCAGTACTTC | CASSEADGTGAYEQYF
- | TRBJ2-3 | - | TRBV19 | TGTGCCAGCCGGCCCACAGCCCTCACAGATACGCAGTATTTT | CASRPTALTDTQYF
- | TRBJ1-2 | TRBD1 | TRBV28 | TGTGCCAGCAGTCTTCCGGGACAGGGACTTGGCTACACCTTC | CASSLPGQGLGYTF
few | TRBJ1-1 | TRBD1 | TRBV18 | TGTGCCAGCTCACCAACAGGGGCCGGAAGGTTGAACACTGAAGCTTTCTTT | CASSPTGAGRLNTEAFF
- | TRBJ1-5 | - | TRBV13 | TGTGCCAGCAAAGACACCTTTAATCAGCCCCAGCATTTT | CASKDTFNQPQHF
- | TRBJ2-7 | - | TRBV24-1 | TGTGCCACCAGTGAAACAGGGACCTACGAGCAGTACTTC | CATSETGTYEQYF
once | TRBJ2-3 | TRBD2 | TRBV5-1 | TGCGCCAGCAGCCCAGGGACTAGCGTAGATACGCAGTATTTT | CASSPGTSVDTQYF
- | TRBJ2-2 | TRBD1 | TRBV7-3 | TGTGCCAGCAGCTTACATGGACAGGGAAACACCGGGGAGCTGTTTTTT | CASSLHGQGNTGELFF
- | TRBJ2-7 | TRBD2 | TRBV5-1 | TGCGCCAGCAGCTTTGCGGGAGATAGCCTCGAGCAGTACTTC | CASSFAGDSLEQYF
- | TRBJ2-1 | - | TRBV5-8 | TGTGCCAGCAGCTTGACTACGAGCTCCTACAATGAGCAGTTCTTC | CASSLTTSSYNEQFF
- | TRBJ1-6 | - | TRBV7-9 | TGTGCCAGCAGCTTTTCCTCCCAGGGCCTCCACTTT | CASSFSSQGLHF
- | TRBJ2-7 | - | TRBV7-2 | TGTGCCAGCAGCTTAGCCCCTAGGAGCTCCCGCGAGCAGTACTTC | CASSLAPRSSREQYF
- | TRBJ1-2 | - | TRBV12-5 | TGTGCTAGTGGTTTGAGACTGAAGTATGGCTACACCTTC | CASGLRLKYGYTF
- | TRBJ2-3 | TRBD2 | TRBV7-3 | TGTGCCAGCAGCTCGGGACTAGCGGGAGTCGTAGGGGGGACAGATACGCAGTATTTT | CASSSGLAGVVGGTDTQYF
- | TRBJ1-2 | TRBD1 | TRBV27 | TGTGCCAGCAGTTTCTTCCGGACAGGGAATGGCTACACCTTC | CASSFFRTGNGYTF
- | TRBJ1-2 | TRBD1 | TRBV10-3 | TGTGCCATCAGAATACAGGGGGCGGCCTATGGCTACACCTTC | CAIRIQGAAYGYTF
- | TRBJ2-2 | - | TRBV11-2 | TGTGCCAGCAGCTTCCGTCACACCGGGGAGCTGTTTTTT | CASSFRHTGELFF
- | TRBJ2-1 | TRBD1 | TRBV7-2 | TGTGCCAGCAGCTATCGGACAGGGAATGAGCAGTTCTTC | CASSYRTGNEQFF
few | TRBJ1-6 | - | TRBV2 | TGTGCCAGCAGTGAATTACAGGGCTTTTATAATTCACCCCTCCACTTT | CASSELQGFYNSPLHF
- | TRBJ1-2 | - | TRBV3-1/TRBV3-2 | TGTGCCAGCAGCCAAGAGGGGGGGCGGAGCAACTATGGCTACACCTTC | CASSQEGGRSNYGYTF
few | TRBJ1-2 | TRBD1 | TRBV6-4 | TGTGCCAGCAGTGCGACAGGGGTAGGATATGGCTACACCTTC | CASSATGVGYGYTF
- | TRBJ2-3 | - | TRBV19 | TGTGCCAGTAGTATGCCGGGGAACACAGATACGCAGTATTTT | CASSMPGNTDTQYF
- | TRBJ2-1 | - | TRBV19 | TGTGCCAGTAGTATAGCAGTTTTCTCTCAATACAATGAGCAGTTCTTC | CASSIAVFSQYNEQFF
once | TRBJ2-7 | - | TRBV28 | TGTGCCAGCAAAGCTAGCTACGAGCAGTACTTC | CASKASYEQYF
- | TRBJ2-1 | TRBD1 | TRBV18 | TGTGCCAGCTCAGCCCGGGACAGGGGGCTTAATGAGCAGTTCTTC | CASSARDRGLNEQFF
- | TRBJ1-2 | - | TRBV5-4 | TGTGCCAGCATTCTGGGGGGATTTCGCTATGGCTACACCTTC | CASILGGFRYGYTF
- | TRBJ2-1 | - | TRBV11-3 | TGTGCCAGCAGCTTAGATAGCGGCCCCTCCTACAATGAGCAGTTCTTC | CASSLDSGPSYNEQFF
- | TRBJ2-7 | TRBD2 | TRBV11-2 | TGTGCCAGCAGCGGACTAGAGCGGGCGTATTCCTACGAGCAGTACTTC | CASSGLERAYSYEQYF
few | TRBJ2-3 | TRBD2 | TRBV12-5 | TGTGCTAGTGGTTTGGTAATAGCGGGGGAATCGGCTACGCAGTATTTT | CASGLVIAGESATQYF
- | TRBJ2-7 | - | TRBV28 | TGTGCCAGCAGTTTAGGGGTGGGGACAAGTATGTACTTC | CASSLGVGTSMYF
- | TRBJ1-6 | - | TRBV6-4 | TGTGCCAGCAGCCGACAGGATAATTCACCCCTCCACTTT | CASSRQDNSPLHF
- | TRBJ2-3 | TRBD2 | TRBV11-3 | TGTGCCAGCACTGAGACTAGCGGGACAGATACGCAGTATTTT | CASTETSGTDTQYF
- | TRBJ2-2 | - | TRBV28 | TGTGCCAGCAGTGCCGGACTGATCACCGGGGAGCTGTTTTTT | CASSAGLITGELFF
- | TRBJ2-4 | - | TRBV6-2/TRBV6-3 | TGTGCCAGCAGCCCCCGTCGTAGCCAGGGGATTGGCAAAAACATTCAGTACTTC | CASSPRRSQGIGKNIQYF
- | TRBJ2-7 | TRBD1 | TRBV7-2 | TGTGCCAGCAGCCCCCGGACAGGGACTTCCTACGAGCAGTACTTC | CASSPRTGTSYEQYF
- | TRBJ2-1 | - | TRBV7-3 | TGTGCCAGCAGCTTAACAGCCGGGAGTGGGTACAATGAGCAGTTCTTC | CASSLTAGSGYNEQFF
- | TRBJ2-7 | - | TRBV21-1 | TGTGCCAGCATCTTGAGACTCCGGGACACATGCTCCTACGAGCAGTACTTC | CASILRLRDTCSYEQYF
once | TRBJ1-2 | TRBD1 | TRBV20-1 | TGCAGTGCTAGTGGGACAGGGGACTATGGCTACACCTTC | CSASGTGDYGYTF
- | TRBJ1-1 | - | TRBV11-3 | TGTGCCAGCAGCTTAGGGGCAGCGAACACTGAAGCTTTCTTT | CASSLGAANTEAFF
- | TRBJ1-2 | - | TRBV11-3 | TGTGCCAGCACCCCTCCGGCCGGCGGGACTAGCGGCTACACCTTC | CASTPPAGGTSGYTF
- | TRBJ1-2 | - | TRBV7-3 | TGTGCCAGCAGCCTAGGAGCGGGGAACTATGGCTACACCTTC | CASSLGAGNYGYTF
few | TRBJ1-5 | TRBD1 | TRBV7-9 | TGTGCCAGCAGCCGAGGGACAGGGGATTTACATTTT | CASSRGTGDLHF
- | TRBJ2-7 | TRBD1 | TRBV2 | TGTGCCAGCAAGGTGGGACAGGTCCACGAGCAGTACTTC | CASKVGQVHEQYF
- | TRBJ2-7 | - | TRBV7-9 | TGTGCCAGCGGGGACACCCTATCCTACGAGCAGTACTTC | CASGDTLSYEQYF
few | TRBJ2-7 | TRBD1 | TRBV12-3/TRBV12-4 | TGTGCCAGCAGCCAAGGGGGCCCCTACGAGCAGTACTTC | CASSQGGPYEQYF
- | TRBJ2-7 | - | TRBV2 | TGTGCCAGCAGCGAGAACCAAATCTACGAGCAGTACTTC | CASSENQIYEQYF
- | TRBJ1-1 | TRBD1 | TRBV7-2 | TGTGCCAGCAGCTTAGTGTGGAGGGGGCACACTGAAGCTTTCTTT | CASSLVWRGHTEAFF
- | TRBJ1-2 | TRBD1 | TRBV5-1 | TGCGCCAGCTCGCAATGGGGACAGATAATTAACTATGGCTACACCTTC | CASSQWGQIINYGYTF
- | TRBJ1-1 | - | TRBV11-1 | TGTGCCAGCAGCTTAGCGTATGAGTCGACTGAAGCTTTCTTT | CASSLAYESTEAFF
- | TRBJ2-5 | TRBD1 | TRBV24-1 | TGTGCCACCAGTGGACAGGGATTCAAAGAGACCCAGTACTTC | CATSGQGFKETQYF